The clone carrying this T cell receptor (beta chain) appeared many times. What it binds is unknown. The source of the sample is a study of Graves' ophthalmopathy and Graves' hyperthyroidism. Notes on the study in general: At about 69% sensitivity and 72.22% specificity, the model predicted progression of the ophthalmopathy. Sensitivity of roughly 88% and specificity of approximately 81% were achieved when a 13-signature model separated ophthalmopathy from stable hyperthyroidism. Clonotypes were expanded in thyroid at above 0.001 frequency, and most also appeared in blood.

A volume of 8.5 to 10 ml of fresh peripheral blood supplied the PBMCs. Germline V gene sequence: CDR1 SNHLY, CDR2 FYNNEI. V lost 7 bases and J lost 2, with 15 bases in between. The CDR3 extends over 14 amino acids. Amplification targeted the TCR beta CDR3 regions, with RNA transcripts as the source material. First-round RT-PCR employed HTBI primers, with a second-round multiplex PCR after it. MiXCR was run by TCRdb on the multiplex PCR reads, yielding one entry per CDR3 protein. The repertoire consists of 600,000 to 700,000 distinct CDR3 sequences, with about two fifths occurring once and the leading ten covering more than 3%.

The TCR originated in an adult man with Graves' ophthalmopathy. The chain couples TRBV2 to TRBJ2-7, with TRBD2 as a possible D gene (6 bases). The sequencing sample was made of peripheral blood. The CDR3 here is CASNLRGDTYEQYF. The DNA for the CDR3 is TGTGCCAGCAACCTTCGCGGGGATACCTACGAGCAGTACTTC.